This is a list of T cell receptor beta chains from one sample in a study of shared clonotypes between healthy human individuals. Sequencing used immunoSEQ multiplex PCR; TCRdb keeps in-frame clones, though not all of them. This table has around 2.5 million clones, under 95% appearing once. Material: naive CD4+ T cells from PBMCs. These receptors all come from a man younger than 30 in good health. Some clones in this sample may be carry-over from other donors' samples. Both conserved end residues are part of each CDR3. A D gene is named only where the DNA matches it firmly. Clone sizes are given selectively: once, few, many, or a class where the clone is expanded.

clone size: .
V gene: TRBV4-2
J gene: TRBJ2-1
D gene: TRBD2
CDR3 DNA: TGTGCCAGCAGCCAGGGACTAGCGAGCAATGAGCAGTTCTTC
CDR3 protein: CASSQGLASNEQFF

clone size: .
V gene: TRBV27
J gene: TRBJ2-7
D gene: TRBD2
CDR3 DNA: TGTGCCAGCAGTCGACGACTAGCGGGGAGCCCTCTCGAGCAGTACTTC
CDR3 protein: CASSRRLAGSPLEQYF

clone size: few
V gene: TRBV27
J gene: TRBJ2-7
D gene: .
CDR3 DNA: TGTGCCAGCAGTTTCGGCAGGACTTACTACGAGCAGTACTTC
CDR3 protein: CASSFGRTYYEQYF

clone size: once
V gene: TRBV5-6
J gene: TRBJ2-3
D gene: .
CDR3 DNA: TGTGCCAGCAGCCCGTCGGGGGGACAGCTAATCACAGATACGCAGTATTTT
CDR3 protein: CASSPSGGQLITDTQYF

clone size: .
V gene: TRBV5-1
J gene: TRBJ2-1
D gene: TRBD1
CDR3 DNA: TGCGCCAGCAGCTTGACGCTAGGGACAGGGCTGGGCAATGAGCAGTTCTTC
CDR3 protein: CASSLTLGTGLGNEQFF

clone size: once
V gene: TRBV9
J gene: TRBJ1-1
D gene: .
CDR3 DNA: TGTGCCAGCAGCGTTTGGGAGGGATCGAGTGAAGCTTTCTTT
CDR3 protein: CASSVWEGSSEAFF

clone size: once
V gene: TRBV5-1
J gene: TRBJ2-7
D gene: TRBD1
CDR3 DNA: TGCGCCAGCAGCGGCGGACAGGCGGACCCCTACGAGCAGTACTTC
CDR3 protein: CASSGGQADPYEQYF

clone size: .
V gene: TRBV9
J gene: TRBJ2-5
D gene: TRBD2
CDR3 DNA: TGTGCCAGCAGCCCCCATCGGGAGGGGGAGACCCAGTACTTC
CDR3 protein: CASSPHREGETQYF

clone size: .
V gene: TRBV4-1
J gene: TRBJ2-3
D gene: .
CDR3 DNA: TGCGCCAGCAGCCAAGGTGTAAGCACAGATACGCAGTATTTT
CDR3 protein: CASSQGVSTDTQYF

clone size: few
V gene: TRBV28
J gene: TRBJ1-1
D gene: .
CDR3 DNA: TGTGCCACCAAGACAGTCAATTCAGGTGAAGCTTTCTTT
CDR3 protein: CATKTVNSGEAFF

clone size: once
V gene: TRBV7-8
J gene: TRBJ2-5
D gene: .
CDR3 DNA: TGTGCCAGCAGCTTACGGGACGTTCAAGAGACCCAGTACTTC
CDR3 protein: CASSLRDVQETQYF

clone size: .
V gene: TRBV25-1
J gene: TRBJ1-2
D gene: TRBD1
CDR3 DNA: TGTGCCAGCAGTGAATTTACTAGGGGGCCCTATGGCTACACCTTC
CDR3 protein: CASSEFTRGPYGYTF

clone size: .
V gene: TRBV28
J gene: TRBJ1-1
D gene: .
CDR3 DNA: TGTGCCAGCAGTTTAAGGGAAACTGAAGCTTTCTTT
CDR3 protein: CASSLRETEAFF

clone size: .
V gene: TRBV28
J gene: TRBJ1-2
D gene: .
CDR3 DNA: TGTGCCAGCAGTTCATATCACAGGGTTGGATATGGCTACACCTTC
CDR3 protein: CASSSYHRVGYGYTF

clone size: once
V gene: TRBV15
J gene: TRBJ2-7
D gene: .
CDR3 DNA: TGTGCCACCAGCAGGGACAGCCTGGGGTTTGAGCAGTACTTC
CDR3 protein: CATSRDSLGFEQYF

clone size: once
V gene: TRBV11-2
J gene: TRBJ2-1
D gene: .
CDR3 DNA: TGTGCCAGCAGCTTTACACACAGCGGCAATGAGCAGTTCTTC
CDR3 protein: CASSFTHSGNEQFF

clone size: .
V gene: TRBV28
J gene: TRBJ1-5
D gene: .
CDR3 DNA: TGTGCCAGCAGTTGGGGTGATCAGCCCCAGCATTTT
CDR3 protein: CASSWGDQPQHF

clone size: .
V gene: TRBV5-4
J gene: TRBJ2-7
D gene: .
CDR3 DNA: TGTGCCAGCAGCCCAGGAGGCGGATCCTACGAGCAGTACTTC
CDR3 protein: CASSPGGGSYEQYF

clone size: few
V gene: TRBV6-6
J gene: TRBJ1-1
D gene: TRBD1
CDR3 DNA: TGTGCCAGCAGATGGACAGGGCAGGGAAACGCTGAAGCTTTCTTT
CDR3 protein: CASRWTGQGNAEAFF

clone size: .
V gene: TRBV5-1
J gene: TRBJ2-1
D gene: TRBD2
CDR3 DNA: TGCGCCAGCAGCTGGCAACTAGCGGGAGAGGAAGAGCAGTTCTTC
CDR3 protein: CASSWQLAGEEEQFF

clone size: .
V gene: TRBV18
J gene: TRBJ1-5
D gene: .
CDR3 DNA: TGTGCCAGCTCCGTGGACAGCCAACGGGGGTTCGCCCAGCATTTT
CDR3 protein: CASSVDSQRGFAQHF

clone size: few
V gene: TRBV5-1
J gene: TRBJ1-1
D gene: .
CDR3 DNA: TGCGCCAGCAGCTTGGAATCAGGTTACACTGAAGCTTTCTTT
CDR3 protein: CASSLESGYTEAFF

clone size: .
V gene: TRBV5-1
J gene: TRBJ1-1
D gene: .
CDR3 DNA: TGCGCCAGCTCCGGTGGAGATTTGAACACTGAAGCTTTCTTT
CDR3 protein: CASSGGDLNTEAFF

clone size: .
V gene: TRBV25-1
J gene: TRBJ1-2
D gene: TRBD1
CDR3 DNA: TGTGCCAGCAGTGACTTTAGGGGACAGAACTATGGCTACACCTTC
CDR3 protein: CASSDFRGQNYGYTF

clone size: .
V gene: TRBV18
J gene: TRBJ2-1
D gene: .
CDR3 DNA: TGTGCCAGCTCAGAAGACAGTTACAATGAGCAGTTCTTC
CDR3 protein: CASSEDSYNEQFF

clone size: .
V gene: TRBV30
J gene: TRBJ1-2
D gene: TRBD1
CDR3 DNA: TGTGCCTGGAATAGGAGACAGGGGAGCTATGGCTACACCTTC
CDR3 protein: CAWNRRQGSYGYTF

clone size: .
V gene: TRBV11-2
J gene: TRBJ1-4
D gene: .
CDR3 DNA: TGTGCCAGCAGCTTAGAAAGCAGGGCTTACGAAAAACTGTTTTTT
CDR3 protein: CASSLESRAYEKLFF

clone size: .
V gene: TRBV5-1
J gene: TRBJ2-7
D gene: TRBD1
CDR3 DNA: TGCGCCAGCAGCCTCCAGACAGGGCCCTACTACGAGCAGTACTTC
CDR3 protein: CASSLQTGPYYEQYF

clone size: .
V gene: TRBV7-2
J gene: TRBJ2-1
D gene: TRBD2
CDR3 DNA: TGTGCCAGCAGCTTGGCTAGCGGGACCTACAATGAGCAGTTCTTC
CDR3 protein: CASSLASGTYNEQFF

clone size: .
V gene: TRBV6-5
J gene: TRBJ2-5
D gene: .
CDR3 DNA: TGTGCCAGCAGTGGGGACGGGATGACACAAGAGACCCAGTACTTC
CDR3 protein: CASSGDGMTQETQYF

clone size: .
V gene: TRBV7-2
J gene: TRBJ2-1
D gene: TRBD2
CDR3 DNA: TGTGCCAGCAGCTTAAGCGTTTTGGGGGGGTATGAGCAGTTCTTC
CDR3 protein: CASSLSVLGGYEQFF

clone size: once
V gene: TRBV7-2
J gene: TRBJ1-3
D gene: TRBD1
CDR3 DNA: TGTGCCAGCAGCCCAGGGGGAGGGCTGTCTGGAAACACCATATATTTT
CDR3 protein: CASSPGGGLSGNTIYF

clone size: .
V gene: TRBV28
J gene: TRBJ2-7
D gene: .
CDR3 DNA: TGTGCCAGCAGTTTAGGGCACCCCTACGAGCAGTACTTC
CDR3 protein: CASSLGHPYEQYF

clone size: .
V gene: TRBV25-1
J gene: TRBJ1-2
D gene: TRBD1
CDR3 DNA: TGTGCCAGCAGTTTTCGAGACAGGGCTAGAGGCTACACCTTC
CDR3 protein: CASSFRDRARGYTF

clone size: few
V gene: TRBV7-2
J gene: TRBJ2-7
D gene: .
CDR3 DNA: TGTGCCAGCAGCCGACTCTACGAGCAGTACTTC
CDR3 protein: CASSRLYEQYF

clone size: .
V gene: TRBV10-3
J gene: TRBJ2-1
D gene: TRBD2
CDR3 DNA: TGTGCCATCAGTGACCCCCAGCTAGCGGGGGACTACAATGAGCAGTTCTTC
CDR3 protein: CAISDPQLAGDYNEQFF

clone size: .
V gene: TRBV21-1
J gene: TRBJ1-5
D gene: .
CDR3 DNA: TGTGCCAGCAGCAAAGAGGGTCCCCCGGGGCAGCCCCAGCATTTT
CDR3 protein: CASSKEGPPGQPQHF

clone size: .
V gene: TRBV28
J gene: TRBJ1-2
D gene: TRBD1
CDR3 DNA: TGTGCCAGCAGCCCTGGACAGGGGAACTATGGCTACACCTTC
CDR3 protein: CASSPGQGNYGYTF

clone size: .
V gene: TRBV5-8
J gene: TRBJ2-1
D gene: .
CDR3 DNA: TGTGCCAGCAGCTTGGTGGGGCCCCGGGGAAATGAGCAGTTCTTC
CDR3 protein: CASSLVGPRGNEQFF

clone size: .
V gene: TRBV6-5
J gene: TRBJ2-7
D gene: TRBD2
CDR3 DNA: TGTGCCAGCAGATCGGCGGTAGCGGGGCACTACGAGCAGTACTTC
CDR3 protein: CASRSAVAGHYEQYF

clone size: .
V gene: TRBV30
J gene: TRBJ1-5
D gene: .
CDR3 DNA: TGTGCCTGGAACATAAAAACAGGGAATCAGCCCCAGCATTTT
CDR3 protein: CAWNIKTGNQPQHF

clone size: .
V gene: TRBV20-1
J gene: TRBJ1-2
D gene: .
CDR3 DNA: TGCAGTGCCTTAGATTATGGCTACACCTTC
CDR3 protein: CSALDYGYTF

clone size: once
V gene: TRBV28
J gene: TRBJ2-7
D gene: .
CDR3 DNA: TGTGCCAGCAGTTTAGAGGGGCTCTACGAGCAGTACTTC
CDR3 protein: CASSLEGLYEQYF

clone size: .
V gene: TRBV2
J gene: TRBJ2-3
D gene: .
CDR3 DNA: TGTGCCAGCACCGCAGAGACTAGAGCCGATACGCAGTATTTT
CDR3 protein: CASTAETRADTQYF

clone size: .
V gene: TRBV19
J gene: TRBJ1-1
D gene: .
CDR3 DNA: TGTGCCAGTAGAAACCCATACCCCACCCGAGCTTTCTTT
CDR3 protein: CASRNPYPTRAFF

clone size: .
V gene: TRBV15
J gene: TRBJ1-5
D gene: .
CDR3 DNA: TGTGCCACCAGCAGAGACAGGGGCAATCAGCCCCAGCATTTT
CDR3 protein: CATSRDRGNQPQHF

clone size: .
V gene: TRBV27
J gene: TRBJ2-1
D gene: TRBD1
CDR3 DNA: TGTGCCAGCAGACTTAGACAGGGGCCCTGGGGCAATGAGCAGTTCTTC
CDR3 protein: CASRLRQGPWGNEQFF

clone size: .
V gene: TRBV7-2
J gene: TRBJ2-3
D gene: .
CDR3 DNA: TGTGCCAGCAGCTTTACAGCAATCACTAGCACAGATACGCAGTATTTT
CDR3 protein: CASSFTAITSTDTQYF

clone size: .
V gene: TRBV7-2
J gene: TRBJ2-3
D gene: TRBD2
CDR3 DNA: TGTGCCAGCAGCTTAGTAACTAGCGGGAGGATAGATACGCAGTATTTT
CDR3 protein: CASSLVTSGRIDTQYF

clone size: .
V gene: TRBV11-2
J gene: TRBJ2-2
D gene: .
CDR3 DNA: TGTGCCAGCAGCTTAGTACGGGTGAACACCGGGGAGCTGTTTTTT
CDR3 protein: CASSLVRVNTGELFF

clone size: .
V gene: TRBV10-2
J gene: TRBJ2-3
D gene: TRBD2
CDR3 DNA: TGCGCCAGCAGGAGAGATATAGCGGGAGGGTCCCCAGATACGCAGTATTTT
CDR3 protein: CASRRDIAGGSPDTQYF

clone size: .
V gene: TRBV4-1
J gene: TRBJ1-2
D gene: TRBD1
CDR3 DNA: TGCGCCAGCAGCCAAGAAGGCGGTCGGGGGACAGCAATTCACTATGGCTACACCTTC
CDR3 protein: CASSQEGGRGTAIHYGYTF

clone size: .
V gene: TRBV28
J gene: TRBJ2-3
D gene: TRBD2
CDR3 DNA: TGTGCCAGCAGAACCGGGACTAGCGGGAGGGCAGTGGATACGCAGTATTTT
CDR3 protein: CASRTGTSGRAVDTQYF

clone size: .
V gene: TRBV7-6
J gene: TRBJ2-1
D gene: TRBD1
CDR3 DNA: TGTGCCAGCAGCAGCCCGACAGGGATCAATGAGCAGTTCTTC
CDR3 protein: CASSSPTGINEQFF

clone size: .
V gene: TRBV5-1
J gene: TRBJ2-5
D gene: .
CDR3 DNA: TGCGCCAGCAGCGGCTTTTCCAGCCAAGAGACCCAGTACTTC
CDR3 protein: CASSGFSSQETQYF

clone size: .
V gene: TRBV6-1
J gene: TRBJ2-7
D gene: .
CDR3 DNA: TGTGCCAGCAGTGTGAACAGCGACTACGAGCAGTACTTC
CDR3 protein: CASSVNSDYEQYF

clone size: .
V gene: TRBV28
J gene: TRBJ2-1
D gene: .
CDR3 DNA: TGTGCCAGCAGTCCGAACCCGGGGGCGACCGCTCTTCTGTTCTTC
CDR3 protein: CASSPNPGATALLFF

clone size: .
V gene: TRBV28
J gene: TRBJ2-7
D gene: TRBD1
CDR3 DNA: TGTGCCAGCAGTAAGGGACAGGGCAGAGGCGAGCAGTACTTC
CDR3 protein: CASSKGQGRGEQYF

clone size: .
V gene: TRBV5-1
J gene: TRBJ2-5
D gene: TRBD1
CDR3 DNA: TGCGCCAGCAGCTTGAAAGGGGGCGAGACCCAGTACTTC
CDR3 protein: CASSLKGGETQYF

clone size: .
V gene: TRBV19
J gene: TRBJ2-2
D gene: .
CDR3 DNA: TGTGCCAGTTTGGGAGGAGGGCTCAGGTCCCCAGAGACCGGGGAGCTGTTTTTT
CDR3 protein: CASLGGGLRSPETGELFF